Shown below are 30 T cell receptor beta chains from a single sample sequenced in a study of cytomegalovirus exposure and HLA in healthy donors. Primers: 60 Vbeta forward and 13 Jbeta reverse. Clones were sequenced by immunoSEQ multiplex PCR, and TCRdb holds only the in-frame ones, with some missing. The sample totals roughly 100,000 clones; its top ten clones hold 3.4%. Input material: PBMCs. These receptors were taken from a woman in her 30s in good health and CMV-seronegative.

V usage is TRBV10-3 and J usage is TRBJ2-7; 11 nucleotides line up with TRBD2. Germline V gene data show CDR1 as ENHRY and CDR2 as SYGVKD. This CDR3 spans 16 amino acids. Losses at the gene ends were 2 bases for V and 4 bases for J; bases not matched to a gene: 7. CDR3 residues: CAISEPGLAGVYEQYF. For the CDR3, the DNA is TGTGCCATCAGTGAGCCCGGACTAGCGGGTGTTTACGAGCAGTACTTC.

J is TRBJ2-7 and V is TRBV23-1; D possibly corresponds to TRBD1 (5 bases). TRBV23-1 is annotated as an ORF whose role is uncertain. Trimming cost V 2 bases and J 0 bases, with 11 bases left between them. CDR3 size: 15 residues. The CDR3 DNA follows: TGCGCCAGCAGTCAAGACAGTACCTCCTCCTACGAGCAGTACTTC. Its protein product is CASSQDSTSSYEQYF.

The chain employs TRBV6-4 and TRBJ2-1; TRBD2 matches at 8 bases. The germline gives CDR1 MRHNA, CDR2 SNTAGT. Losses at the gene ends were 1 base for V and 3 bases for J; bases not matched to a gene: 5. The CDR3 is made up of 16 amino acids. The DNA for the CDR3 is TGTGCCAGCAGTGACTTAGGGCGGGGGGACTACAATGAGCAGTTCTTC. This gives the protein CASSDLGRGDYNEQFF.

The V call is TRBV5-4, the J call TRBJ1-4; D might be TRBD1 (6 bases). Germline assignment: CDR1 SGHNT and CDR2 YYREEE (reference sequence). This CDR3 comprises 14 residues. Trimming removed 6 bases from V and 8 bases from J, with 17 bases in between. The CDR3 DNA is TGTGCCAGCACCAGTGGGGGGGCTGGAGAAAAACTGTTTTTT. This encodes CASTSGGAGEKLFF. The full variable domain, rest sourced from reference TRBV5-4 and TRBJ1-4, is ETGVTQSPTHLIKTRGQQVTLRCSSQSGHNTVSWYQQALGQGPQFIFQYYREEENGRGNFPPRFSGLQFPNYSSELNVNALELDDSALYLCASTSGGAGEKLFFGSGTQLSVL.

This chain connects TRBV21-1 to TRBJ1-1; TRBD1 is the table's D call and was not checked against the DNA. TRBV21-1 is assigned pseudogene status. The length of the CDR3 is 16 residues. The DNA of the CDR3 is TGTGCCAGCAGCAAAGTTCCCGGGACAGGGCCGACTGAAGCTTTCTTT. Its protein is CASSKVPGTGPTEAFF.

The chain links TRBV5-1 to TRBJ1-1; D is ambiguous. Germline V gene lookup returns CDR1 SGHRS and CDR2 YFSETQ. The CDR3 covers 13 residues. V lost 0 bases and J 1 base, leaving 4 bases between the germline ends. DNA of the CDR3: TGCGCCAGCAGCTTGGCGGGGAACACTGAAGCTTTCTTT. It is translated as CASSLAGNTEAFF.

The rearrangement uses TRBV10-2 and TRBJ2-1, with 12 bases aligning to TRBD2. The CDR3 consists of 16 residues. Germline assignment: CDR1 WSHSY and CDR2 SAAADI. Trimming removed 5 bases from V and 8 bases from J; junction bases left unmatched: 10. The CDR3 DNA follows: TGCGCCAGCAGTTACGGACTAGCGGGGTTGGGGGATGAGCAGTTCTTC. Encoded protein: CASSYGLAGLGDEQFF.

The J gene is TRBJ2-7, the V gene TRBV28, with D maybe TRBD2 (7 bases). Trimming took 5 bases from V and 3 from J, leaving 11 bases between them. CDR3 length: 13 amino acids. CDR1 is MDHEN, CDR2 SYDVKM, per germline. The CDR3 sequence: CASSGGAGYEQYF. As DNA, the CDR3 is TGTGCCAGCAGTGGGGGGGCGGGCTACGAGCAGTACTTC.

The chain joins TRBV6-7 to TRBJ1-1; possible D gene TRBD1, 6 bases. TRBV6-7 is reported as an ORF; its role is uncertain. The V and J ends lost 2 bases and 11 bases respectively, with 9 bases between them. The CDR3 extends over 11 amino acids. CDR3: CASSYGGAAFF. In nucleotides, the CDR3 is TGTGCCAGCAGTTACGGGGGGGCGGCTTTCTTT.

The genes are TRBV4-1 and TRBJ2-1, with 8 bases matching TRBD2. Looked up from germline, CDR1 is MGHRA and CDR2 is YSYEKL. V trimming: 1 base; J trimming: 9 bases; junction bases outside the gene matches: 2. This CDR3 is 13 amino acids long. This CDR3 is CASSQGRGVEQFF. For the CDR3, the DNA is TGCGCCAGCAGCCAAGGGCGGGGGGTTGAGCAGTTCTTC.

This chain joins TRBV4-2 and TRBJ2-5; weak D call: TRBD2 (6 bases). Matching the DNA end better, TRBJ2-7 makes the J call doubtful. CDR3 length: 15 residues. In germline, CDR1 is LGHNA, CDR2 YNFKEQ. CDR3 DNA: TGTGCCAGCAGCCCCCGGAGGAGAAGGGACTTCGAGCAGTACTTC. Translated: CASSPRRRRDFEQYF.

J is TRBJ1-1 and V is TRBV6-5; 7 positions match TRBD1. Germline V gene sequence: CDR1 MNHEY, CDR2 SVGAGI. Germline trimming cut 0 bases from V and 4 bases from J; bases unmatched to any gene: 2. The length of the CDR3 is 14 residues. CDR3: CASSYSTGTTEAFF. CDR3 bases: TGTGCCAGCAGTTACTCGACAGGGACCACTGAAGCTTTCTTT.

In DNA, the CDR3 is TGTGCCAGCAGCTCGAAGACAGGGCTTACCTACGAGCAGTACTTC. Its translation: CASSSKTGLTYEQYF. The rearrangement uses TRBV5-4 and TRBJ2-7; 7 nucleotides match TRBD1. From germline, CDR1 is SGHNT and CDR2 YYREEE (reference sequence). The J segment lost 2 bases and the V segment lost 3 bases, leaving 8 bases of the junction unmatched. The CDR3 sequence is 15 residues long.

This rearrangement joins TRBV5-6 to TRBJ1-1; no clear D gene. CDR1 and CDR2 from the germline V gene are SGHDT and YYEEEE. The CDR3 consists of 11 residues. V gave up 4 bases and J gave up 3 bases, with 4 bases separating them. The CDR3 nucleotides are TGTGCCAGCAGCCAGGACACTGAAGCTTTCTTT. Protein: CASSQDTEAFF.

This chain links TRBV5-4 with TRBJ2-7; possible D gene TRBD1, 5 bases. Germline V gene data show CDR1 as SGHNT and CDR2 as YYREEE (reference sequence). Trimming pared 7 bases from V and 2 bases from J, leaving 13 bases between. The CDR3 loop spans 13 amino acids. The CDR3 DNA is TGTGCCAGCGGCTCGGCAGGGACCTACGAGCAGTACTTC. It is translated as CASGSAGTYEQYF. Looking up the rest from reference TRBV5-4 and TRBJ2-7 gives the full variable domain: ETGVTQSPTHLIKTRGQQVTLRCSSQSGHNTVSWYQQALGQGPQFIFQYYREEENGRGNFPPRFSGLQFPNYSSELNVNALELDDSALYLCASGSAGTYEQYFGPGTRLTVT.

CDR3 amino acids: CASSISGGGGEQYF. Here the CDR3 DNA reads TGTGCCAGCAGCATTAGCGGGGGGGGAGGAGAGCAGTACTTC. This rearrangement joins TRBV7-3 to TRBJ2-7; TRBD2 aligns across 11 bases. J lost 7 bases, V lost 5 bases, and 7 bases had no gene match. CDR1 and CDR2 (germline): SGHTA, FQGTGA. This CDR3 is 14 amino acids long.

CDR3 amino acids: CASSGTGGVQPQHF. The CDR3 coding sequence is TGTGCCAGCAGTGGGACAGGGGGCGTCCAGCCCCAGCATTTT. V usage is TRBV2 and J usage is TRBJ1-5; 11 nucleotides agree with TRBD1. V shed 4 bases, J shed 7 bases, and the junction held 3 bases outside the gene matches. The CDR3 has 14 amino acids. Germline V gives CDR1 SNHLY, CDR2 FYNNEI.

The rearrangement links TRBV6-1 to TRBJ1-5; D is perhaps TRBD1 (5 bases). This CDR3 contains 15 residues. Germline V gives CDR1 MNHNS, CDR2 SASEGT. V lost 4 bases and J lost 6, with 16 bases in between. Written as DNA, the CDR3 is TGTGCCAGCAGTGGCCGGCGACAGTCCGGTCAGCCCCAGCATTTT. Its translation: CASSGRRQSGQPQHF.

Comments on this clone: One end of the junction fails to match germline, which may point to a read error. The CDR3 is CAGSPLPPGVTANEKLFF. The CDR3 nucleotides are TGTGCCGGCTCACCTCTACCTCCAGGGGTTACGGCTAATGAAAAACTGTTTTTT. The chain combines TRBV18 with TRBJ1-4; the D gene is possibly TRBD1 (6 bases). This CDR3 contains 18 residues. The germline gives CDR1 KGHSH, CDR2 LQKENI.

This chain's CDR3 is CASSPRAGETQYF. In DNA form, the CDR3 reads TGCGCCAGCAGCCCGCGGGCGGGGGAGACCCAGTACTTC. The chain has TRBV5-1 and TRBJ2-5; a possible D gene is TRBD2 (6 bases). Trimming left V 4 bases short and J 5 bases short, with 12 bases between. Germline V gene data show CDR1 as SGHRS and CDR2 as YFSETQ. This CDR3 region has 13 residues. Full variable domain (outside the CDR3, taken from reference TRBV5-1 and TRBJ2-5): KAGVTQTPRYLIKTRGQQVTLSCSPISGHRSVSWYQQTPGQGLQFLFEYFSETQRNKGNFPGRFSGRQFSNSRSEMNVSTLELGDSALYLCASSPRAGETQYFGPGTRLLVL.

J is TRBJ2-1 and V is TRBV12-2; the tabulated D call, TRBD2, remains unverified against the DNA. TRBV12-2 is flagged as a pseudogene. This CDR3 region has 15 residues. CDR3 nucleotide sequence: TGTGCAACCCCCTATCGGGGGGTCTCCTACAATGAGCAGTTCTTC. The encoded protein is CATPYRGVSYNEQFF.

The chain employs TRBV19 and TRBJ1-1; 9 nucleotides agree with TRBD1. After removal of 7 bases from V and 3 bases from J, the junction contained 6 bases not matched to a gene. CDR3 length equals 14 residues. Germline V gives CDR1 LNHDA, CDR2 SQIVND (reference sequence). CDR3 nucleotide sequence: TGTGCCAGTACGTTTAGGACAGGGGACACTGAAGCTTTCTTT. This translates into CASTFRTGDTEAFF.

V gene TRBV27 combines with J gene TRBJ2-5; D is unclear. V was trimmed by 4 bases and J by 2 bases, leaving 8 bases between them. The CDR3 sequence is 13 residues long. CDR1 is MNHEY, CDR2 SMNVEV, per germline (reference sequence). In nucleotides, the CDR3 is TGTGCCAGCAGTTGGGCGTATCAAGAGACCCAGTACTTC. Protein sequence: CASSWAYQETQYF.

The chain carries TRBV14 and TRBJ1-1; D not resolved. CDR3 size: 14 residues. Trimming removed 6 bases from V and 1 base from J, with 12 bases in between. In germline, CDR1 is SGHDN, CDR2 FVKESK. DNA of the CDR3: TGTGCCAGCAGGGATTTGGGCTGGAACACTGAAGCTTTCTTT. This codes for CASRDLGWNTEAFF.

The chain employs TRBV7-9 and TRBJ2-7, with D maybe TRBD1 (5 bases). V was trimmed by 1 base and J by 5 bases, leaving 6 bases between them. Germline V gene lookup returns CDR1 SEHNR and CDR2 FQNEAQ (reference sequence). The CDR3 sequence is 12 residues long. CDR3 sequence: CASSLGTNEQYF. In DNA, the CDR3 is TGTGCCAGCAGCTTAGGGACAAACGAGCAGTACTTC.

The rearrangement links TRBV6-1 to TRBJ2-5; possibly TRBD1 for D (6 bases). The end of the DNA fits TRBJ2-7 better, so the J call may be wrong. The CDR3 extends over 13 amino acids. Looked up from germline, CDR1 is MNHNS and CDR2 is SASEGT. The DNA of the CDR3 is TGTGCCAGCACCTGGGACATTACCTACGAGCAGTACTTC. Its protein product is CASTWDITYEQYF.

The chain uses TRBV28 and TRBJ1-4; D uncertain. Germline V gene sequence: CDR1 MDHEN, CDR2 SYDVKM. The CDR3 is 15 residues long. The ends were cut back, 5 bases at V and 6 bases at J, with 16 bases in the middle. CDR3 sequence reads: CASSPMGRNDEKLFF. The CDR3 bases are TGTGCCAGCAGTCCGATGGGGAGGAACGATGAAAAACTGTTTTTT.

This rearrangement joins TRBV28 to TRBJ1-2, with D tentatively TRBD1 (6 bases). Per germline, CDR1 MDHEN and CDR2 SYDVKM. With 5 bases removed from V and 5 bases from J, the gap between germline ends came to 12 bases. The CDR3 runs to 13 residues. The CDR3 sequence is CASSKQGSYGYTF. CDR3 DNA: TGTGCCAGCAGTAAACAGGGTTCGTATGGCTACACCTTC.

V gene TRBV2 combines with J gene TRBJ2-1, with TRBD2 as a possible D gene (6 bases). V lost 2 bases and J 2 bases, leaving 10 bases between the germline ends. The CDR3 sequence is 15 residues long. The V gene's germline CDR1 is SNHLY and CDR2 FYNNEI. Written as DNA, the CDR3 is TGTGCCAGCAGTGAAAGGGTAGCGGCCTACAATGAGCAGTTCTTC. Its translation is CASSERVAAYNEQFF. The whole variable domain, remainder taken from reference TRBV2 and TRBJ2-1, is EPEVTQTPSHQVTQMGQEVILRCVPISNHLYFYWYRQILGQKVEFLVSFYNNEISEKSEIFDDQFSVERPDGSNFTLKIRSTKLEDSAMYFCASSERVAAYNEQFFGPGTRLTVL.

The chain joins TRBV7-9 to TRBJ2-2; D gene unclear. The CDR3 totals 12 residues. Trimming took 1 base from V and 5 from J, leaving 2 bases between them. CDR1 SEHNR and CDR2 FQNEAQ come from the germline V gene (reference sequence). CDR3 in amino acids: CASSLVTGELFF. The DNA for the CDR3 is TGTGCCAGCAGCTTAGTAACCGGGGAGCTGTTTTTT.